Listed here are 12 T cell receptor beta chains from one sample, sequenced in a study of PD-1 blockade in classical Hodgkin lymphoma. Measured with immunoSEQ multiplex PCR; TCRdb has only the in-frame clones, and not every one. Altogether about 17,000 clones are present, over 60% being singletons, with the ten largest covering around 7.7%. Every single patient, without exception, relapsed after autologous stem cell transplantation, and brentuximab vedotin exposure varied. The material sequenced was peripheral blood mononuclear cells (PBMCs), taken before the second cycle of nivolumab. These receptors all come from a human donor with classical Hodgkin lymphoma.

This sequence joins TRBV10-2 and TRBJ1-2; a possible D gene is TRBD1 (5 bases). The germline V gene has CDR1 WSHSY and CDR2 SAAADI. Trimming took off 7 bases at V and 1 base at J, with 10 bases between the two ends. The CDR3 runs 13 residues. CDR3 residues: CASTPRVNYGYTF. The CDR3 DNA is TGCGCCAGCACCCCCAGGGTTAACTATGGCTACACCTTC.

The CDR3: CSVRLAGANNEQFF. CDR3 DNA: TGCAGCGTTAGACTAGCGGGAGCCAACAATGAGCAGTTCTTC. The chain couples TRBV29-1 to TRBJ2-1, with 12 bases aligning to TRBD2. The J segment lost 5 bases and the V segment lost 5 bases, leaving 4 bases of the junction unmatched. The V gene's germline CDR1 is SQVTM and CDR2 ANQGSEA. The CDR3 loop spans 14 amino acids.

The chain is built from TRBV30 and TRBJ1-1; D not resolved. The germline V and J ends were trimmed by 1 base and 9 bases, with 15 bases remaining between them. In germline, CDR1 is GTSNPN, CDR2 SVGIG (reference sequence). CDR3 size: 13 residues. The CDR3 DNA is TGTGCCTGGAGTGCACGTGGCAACCGGAAAGCTTTCTTT. Amino acid sequence: CAWSARGNRKAFF.

The chain carries TRBV7-9 and TRBJ2-7; unclear D gene. V was trimmed by 1 base and J by 5 bases, leaving 18 bases between them. In germline, CDR1 is SEHNR, CDR2 FQNEAQ (reference sequence). The CDR3 is made up of 16 amino acids. CDR3 DNA: TGTGCCAGCAGCTTAGTTGATGTACCGCCTATCGACGAGCAGTACTTC. This codes for CASSLVDVPPIDEQYF. The variable domain in full, completed from reference TRBV7-9 and TRBJ2-7, reads DTGVSQNPRHKITKRGQNVTFRCDPISEHNRLYWYRQTLGQGPEFLTYFQNEAQLEKSRLLSDRFSAERPKGSFSTLEIQRTEQGDSAMYLCASSLVDVPPIDEQYFGPGTRLTVT.

This sequence joins TRBV27 and TRBJ2-1, with 10 bases lining up with TRBD2. After removal of 6 bases from V and 0 bases from J, the junction contained 2 bases not matched to a gene. This CDR3 has 15 amino acids. Germline values: CDR1 MNHEY, CDR2 SMNVEV (reference sequence). CDR3 loop: CASRRTSGSYNEQFF. The CDR3 nucleotides read TGTGCCAGCAGGAGGACTAGCGGCTCCTACAATGAGCAGTTCTTC.

The V call is TRBV19, the J call TRBJ1-4; D not certain. V lost 7 bases and J lost 8, with 20 bases in between. This CDR3 comprises 15 residues. The V gene's germline CDR1 is LNHDA and CDR2 SQIVND (reference sequence). The CDR3 reads CASTAGRFGWEKLFF. The CDR3 bases are TGTGCCAGTACCGCCGGACGTTTCGGCTGGGAAAAACTGTTTTTT.

The genes are TRBV9 and TRBJ2-1, with 8 nucleotides matching TRBD1. Germline assignment: CDR1 SGDLS and CDR2 YYNGEE. The CDR3 runs to 14 residues. V was pared by 0 bases and J by 7 bases, with 3 bases of the junction left unmatched. The CDR3 sequence is CASSVADRENEQFF. The CDR3 coding sequence is TGTGCCAGCAGCGTAGCGGACAGGGAAAATGAGCAGTTCTTC.

This clone is judged medium-sized. The rearrangement joins TRBV9 to TRBJ2-1, with unresolved D. Germline V gene lookup returns CDR1 SGDLS and CDR2 YYNGEE. This CDR3 comprises 15 residues. Trimming removed 3 bases at V and 5 bases at J, with 15 bases between. CDR3 nucleotide sequence: TGTGCCAGCAGCGCCTACATAAACCTTGACAATGAGCAGTTCTTC. Protein sequence: CASSAYINLDNEQFF.

The count of this clone is one. The chain couples TRBV29-1 to TRBJ1-1; D remains unclear. The CDR3 extends over 13 amino acids. V was pared by 8 bases and J by 6 bases, with 19 bases between. The germline gives CDR1 SQVTM, CDR2 ANQGSEA. Written as DNA, the CDR3 is TGCAGCCCCGAGGTACTCTCCCGTCCTGAAGCTTTCTTT. Translated, it gives CSPEVLSRPEAFF.

J is TRBJ1-2 and V is TRBV6-1, with 9 bases that match TRBD1. CDR1 is MNHNS and CDR2 is SASEGT in the germline V gene. J gave up 8 bases and V 1 base, and 5 bases lay outside the gene matches. This CDR3 contains 14 residues. The CDR3: CASSEDHRGLGYTF. CDR3 DNA sequence: TGTGCCAGCAGTGAAGATCACAGGGGGCTAGGCTACACCTTC.

This clone has a handful of counts. V is TRBV30 and J is TRBJ1-2; 10 bases match TRBD1. The CDR3 loop spans 15 amino acids. The V and J ends lost 4 bases and 4 bases, in that order; junction bases with no gene match: 9. In germline, CDR1 is GTSNPN, CDR2 SVGIG (reference sequence). Written as DNA, the CDR3 is TGTGCCTGGACCGGGACAGGGGATCGGGGCTATGGCTACACCTTC. This sequence encodes CAWTGTGDRGYGYTF.

This rearrangement joins TRBV27 to TRBJ1-6, with 9 bases lining up with TRBD1. The germline V gene encodes CDR1 MNHEY and CDR2 SMNVEV (reference sequence). V lost 10 bases and J lost 5; bases outside the gene matches: 3. CDR3 length: 13 amino acids. The CDR3 bases are TGTGCCACCCGGACAGGGGATAATTCACCCCTCCACTTT. Translation: CATRTGDNSPLHF.